This TCR beta chain is from a study of T cell repertoires in cytomegalovirus infection. One entry per CDR3 protein, called by TCRdb with MiXCR from the reads. The sample lists roughly 320,000 distinct CDR3 sequences, 8% to 10% occurring once. CDR1 and CDR2 from the germline V gene are SEHNR and FQNEAQ (reference sequence). Trimming at V came to 5 bases and at J to 3 bases, leaving 3 bases not matched to a gene. The CDR3 consists of 15 residues. The sequence was obtained from a human donor in good health (CMV status not recorded). Some clones in this sample may be carry-over from other donors' samples. Sequencing used PBMCs. The V and J genes are TRBV7-9 and TRBJ2-1; 11 bases align to TRBD1. The CDR3 coding sequence is TGTGCCAGCAGCCGGACAGGGGGCGACTACAATGAGCAGTTCTTC. Protein sequence: CASSRTGGDYNEQFF.